Listed below are T cell receptor beta chains from one sample, sequenced in a study of T-cell memory formation after mild COVID-19. TCRdb passed the 5' RACE reads through MiXCR, listing each CDR3 protein once. The sample includes 200,000 to 250,000 distinct CDR3 sequences, more than 8% seen only once; the top ten take 20% to 25%. The specimen was PBMCs or a T cell subset sorted from them (not recorded which). Receptors originate from a young man who had mild COVID-19 (a few samples of this study predate the infection). Cell type and time point are not known. CDR3s include the opening cysteine and the closing phenylalanine or tryptophan. Fields, in order: clone size, V gene, D gene, J gene, CDR3 length, CDR3 protein, CDR3 DNA. D genes are given only for firm matches. The listing skips clone size in some rows; elsewhere it reads once, few, many or a size class.

clone_size: NA
v_call: TRBV6-4
d_call: TRBD2
j_call: TRBJ2-1
cdr3_length: 15
cdr3_aa: CASSDSSGGAEEQFF
cdr3_nt: TGTGCCAGCAGTGACTCTAGCGGGGGGGCCGAGGAGCAGTTCTTC

clone_size: NA
v_call: TRBV7-9
d_call: NA
j_call: TRBJ2-3
cdr3_length: 13
cdr3_aa: CASLLKDTDTQYF
cdr3_nt: TGTGCCAGTTTACTCAAAGATACAGATACGCAGTATTTT

clone_size: NA
v_call: TRBV4-2
d_call: TRBD1
j_call: TRBJ1-6
cdr3_length: 14
cdr3_aa: CASSSTGGESPLHF
cdr3_nt: TGTGCCAGCAGCTCCACAGGGGGAGAATCACCCCTCCACTTT

clone_size: NA
v_call: TRBV4-1
d_call: NA
j_call: TRBJ2-1
cdr3_length: 17
cdr3_aa: CASSHVYRHSSYNEQFF
cdr3_nt: TGCGCCAGCAGCCATGTATACCGACATAGCTCCTACAATGAGCAGTTCTTC

clone_size: NA
v_call: TRBV7-3
d_call: TRBD1
j_call: TRBJ1-1
cdr3_length: 13
cdr3_aa: CASSFDRDTEAFF
cdr3_nt: TGTGCCAGCAGCTTTGACAGGGATACTGAAGCTTTCTTT

clone_size: NA
v_call: TRBV7-6
d_call: TRBD2
j_call: TRBJ2-3
cdr3_length: 17
cdr3_aa: CASSSNIAGGNTDTQYF
cdr3_nt: TGTGCCAGCAGCTCAAATATAGCGGGGGGGAACACAGATACGCAGTATTTT

clone_size: NA
v_call: TRBV11-2
d_call: TRBD1
j_call: TRBJ1-2
cdr3_length: 15
cdr3_aa: CASSLPSGGNYGYTF
cdr3_nt: TGTGCCAGCAGCCTCCCTTCAGGGGGTAACTATGGCTACACCTTC

clone_size: NA
v_call: TRBV7-2
d_call: TRBD1
j_call: TRBJ1-6
cdr3_length: 13
cdr3_aa: CASTLKPGQGFHF
cdr3_nt: TGTGCCAGCACCCTAAAGCCGGGACAGGGTTTCCACTTT

clone_size: many
v_call: TRBV5-1
d_call: TRBD1
j_call: TRBJ1-1
cdr3_length: 15
cdr3_aa: CASSSEQGWNTEAFF
cdr3_nt: TGCGCCAGCAGTTCAGAACAGGGGTGGAACACTGAAGCTTTCTTT

clone_size: NA
v_call: TRBV20-1
d_call: TRBD1
j_call: TRBJ2-2
cdr3_length: 14
cdr3_aa: CSAYDRGNTGELFF
cdr3_nt: TGCAGTGCTTACGACAGGGGGAACACCGGGGAGCTGTTTTTT